The clone carrying this TCR beta chain occurred many times. The source of the sample is a study of blood T cell repertoires in COVID-19. The CDR3 is made up of 15 amino acids. Germline V gene sequence: CDR1 LNHDA, CDR2 SQIVND (reference sequence). With 3 bases removed from V and 0 bases from J, the gap between germline ends came to 11 bases. Clones were sequenced by immunoSEQ multiplex PCR, and TCRdb holds only the in-frame ones, with some missing. The sample holds about 110,000 clones, around 90% seen once. The material sequenced was peripheral blood. This clonotype was obtained from a woman in her forties or fifties with acute or convalescent COVID-19. The chain combines TRBV19 with TRBJ1-1, with a weak D call TRBD1 (5 bases). Here the CDR3 DNA reads TGTGCCAGTAGTATTTCCTTGGGGCTGAACACTGAAGCTTTCTTT. This codes for CASSISLGLNTEAFF.